The 8 T cell receptor beta chains below all came from one sample that was sequenced in a study of STAT5B mutations in CD4+ large granular lymphocyte leukemia. Only in-frame clones appear in the TCRdb table, and some are missing; sequencing was by immunoSEQ multiplex PCR. This table has some 34,000 clones, roughly 79% appearing once. The sample was CD4+ T cells from blood buffy coats. These TCRs come from a human donor in good health.

V and J are TRBV11-2 and TRBJ2-7; 13 positions agree with TRBD2. V was pared by 4 bases and J by 6 bases, with 0 bases of the junction left unmatched. The CDR3 covers 13 residues. In germline, CDR1 is SGHAT, CDR2 FQNNGV. CDR3 loop: CASSWTSGSEQYF. DNA of the CDR3: TGTGCCAGCAGCTGGACTAGCGGGAGCGAGCAGTACTTC.

The chain combines TRBV19 with TRBJ2-1; 8 bases map to TRBD2. The V segment lost 4 bases and the J segment 5 bases; nucleotides outside the gene matches: 4. This CDR3 spans 14 amino acids. The germline gives CDR1 LNHDA, CDR2 SQIVND (reference sequence). The CDR3 DNA follows: TGTGCCAGTAGTAAGGGACTAGGGAACAATGAGCAGTTCTTC. Translation: CASSKGLGNNEQFF.

The chain is built from TRBV28 and TRBJ1-3; D perhaps matches TRBD1 (5 bases). This CDR3 comprises 14 residues. The V and J ends lost 2 bases and 2 bases respectively, with 7 bases between them. Per germline, CDR1 MDHEN and CDR2 SYDVKM. In DNA form, the CDR3 reads TGTGCCAGCAGTTTAGTGGGGGCTGGAAACACCATATATTTT. Encoded protein: CASSLVGAGNTIYF.

The gene calls are TRBV10-3 and TRBJ1-2; 7 bases line up with TRBD1. CDR1 and CDR2 (germline): ENHRY, SYGVKD. Trimming removed 0 bases from V and 8 bases from J; junction bases left unmatched: 3. The CDR3 runs to 13 residues. DNA for the CDR3: TGTGCCATCAGTGAGTCAGGGGGCTCGGGCTACACCTTC. Translation gives CAISESGGSGYTF.

The V and J genes are TRBV7-3 and TRBJ2-3; 10 bases match TRBD2. Germline CDR1 is SGHTA and CDR2 is FQGTGA. V shed 5 bases and J 2 bases; nucleotides not matched to a gene: 4. The CDR3 length is 15 residues. The CDR3 region is CASSKGLAVTDTQYF. For the CDR3, the DNA is TGTGCCAGCAGCAAAGGACTAGCGGTCACAGATACGCAGTATTTT. The full variable domain, rest sourced from reference TRBV7-3 and TRBJ2-3, is GAGVSQTPSNKVTEKGKYVELRCDPISGHTALYWYRQSLGQGPEFLIYFQGTGAADDSGLPNDRFFAVRPEGSVSTLKIQRTERGDSAVYLCASSKGLAVTDTQYFGPGTRLTVL.

As DNA, the CDR3 is TGTGCCAGCAGCCTCTTTGGTGAGCAGTTCTTC. Protein sequence: CASSLFGEQFF. The rearrangement uses TRBV7-2 and TRBJ2-1; no firm D call. Trimming took off 5 bases at V and 9 bases at J, with 8 bases between the two ends. Germline assignment: CDR1 SGHTA and CDR2 FQGNSA. The CDR3 contains 11 residues.

The J gene is TRBJ2-7, the V gene TRBV18; 7 bases align to TRBD1. Germline CDR1 is KGHSH and CDR2 is LQKENI. With V trimmed by 3 bases and J by 3 bases, 5 bases remained unmatched. CDR3 length equals 14 residues. CDR3 in DNA: TGTGCCAGCTCACCTGGGACAGACAACTACGAGCAGTACTTC. Protein: CASSPGTDNYEQYF.

The V call is TRBV28, the J call TRBJ1-5; no reliable D call. The CDR3 spans 11 residues. Germline CDR1 and CDR2: MDHEN and SYDVKM. V was shortened by 10 bases and J by 9 bases, with 13 bases between the two germline ends. The CDR3 coding sequence is TGTGCCATCGCTAGGGCCGGGCCCCAGCATTTT. Translated: CAIARAGPQHF.